What follows are 4 T cell receptor beta chains derived from one specimen sequenced in a study of shared clonotypes between healthy human individuals. Here immunoSEQ multiplex PCR was the method, and the copy in TCRdb shows in-frame clones only, minus some. The repertoire holds about 530,000 clones, with 90% to 96% as singletons. Sequenced material: naive CD4+ T cells sorted from blood. Subset given: CD45RA+ positively selected. These receptors came from a woman younger than 45 in good health.

V and J are TRBV27 and TRBJ1-6, with unresolved D. Trimming removed 6 bases from V and 3 bases from J, with 18 bases in between. Germline CDR1 is MNHEY and CDR2 is SMNVEV (reference sequence). The CDR3 contains 17 residues. In DNA form, the CDR3 reads TGTGCCAGCAGGTTGTACGGGGAGACGGTCTATAATTCACCCCTCCACTTT. Amino acid sequence: CASRLYGETVYNSPLHF.

The chain has TRBV7-9 and TRBJ2-4, with D perhaps being TRBD1 or TRBD2 (6 bases each). Trimming removed 1 base at V and 0 bases at J, with 19 bases between. Germline V gene data show CDR1 as SEHNR and CDR2 as FQNEAQ (reference sequence). This CDR3 region has 19 residues. CDR3 coding DNA: TGTGCCAGCAGCTTAGACGGGGGCCCTCTCGCCTTAGCCAAAAACATTCAGTACTTC. Encoded protein: CASSLDGGPLALAKNIQYF.

The V call is TRBV5-4, the J call TRBJ2-7, with TRBD1 matching 8 bases. Germline-derived CDR1 and CDR2 are SGHNT and YYREEE (reference sequence). The CDR3 loop spans 15 amino acids. V lost 4 bases and J lost 3; bases outside the gene matches: 9. The CDR3 sequence is CASSIGAGGGYEQYF. The CDR3 DNA reads as TGTGCCAGCAGCATAGGCGCAGGGGGCGGCTACGAGCAGTACTTC.

This clone was seen a single time. This chain uses TRBV6-6 with TRBJ1-1, with D hard to call. The CDR3 covers 14 residues. Germline CDR1 reads MNHNY; CDR2 reads SVGAGI (reference sequence). V lost 5 bases, J lost 0 bases, and 10 bases lay in between. The chain's CDR3 is CASSLTFLNTEAFF. CDR3 in DNA: TGTGCCAGCAGTCTTACTTTCTTGAACACTGAAGCTTTCTTT.